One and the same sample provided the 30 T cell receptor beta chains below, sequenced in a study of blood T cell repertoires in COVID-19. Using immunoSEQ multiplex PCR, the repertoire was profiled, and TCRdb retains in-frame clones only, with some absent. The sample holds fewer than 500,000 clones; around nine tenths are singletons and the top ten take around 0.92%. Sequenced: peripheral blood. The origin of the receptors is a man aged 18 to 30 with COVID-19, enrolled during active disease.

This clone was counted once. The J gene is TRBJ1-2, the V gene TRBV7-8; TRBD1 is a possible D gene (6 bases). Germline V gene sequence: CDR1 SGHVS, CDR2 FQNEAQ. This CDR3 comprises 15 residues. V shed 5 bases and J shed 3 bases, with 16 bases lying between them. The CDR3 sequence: CASSPSQGYDYGYTF. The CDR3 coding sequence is TGTGCCAGCAGCCCGTCACAGGGATACGACTATGGCTACACCTTC.

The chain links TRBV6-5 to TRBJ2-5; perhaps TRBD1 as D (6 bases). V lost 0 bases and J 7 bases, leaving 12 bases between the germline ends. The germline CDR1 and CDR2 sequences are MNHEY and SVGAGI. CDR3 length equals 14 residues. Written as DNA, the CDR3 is TGTGCCAGCAGTTACTCGGGGGCTAGGGGGACCCAGTACTTC. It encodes CASSYSGARGTQYF.

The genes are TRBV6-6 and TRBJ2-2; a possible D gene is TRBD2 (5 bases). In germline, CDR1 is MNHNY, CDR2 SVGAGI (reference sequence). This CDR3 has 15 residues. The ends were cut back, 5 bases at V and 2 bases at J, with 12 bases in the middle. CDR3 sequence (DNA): TGTGCCAGCAGTCGGGTGGACTTTAACACCGGGGAGCTGTTTTTT. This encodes CASSRVDFNTGELFF.

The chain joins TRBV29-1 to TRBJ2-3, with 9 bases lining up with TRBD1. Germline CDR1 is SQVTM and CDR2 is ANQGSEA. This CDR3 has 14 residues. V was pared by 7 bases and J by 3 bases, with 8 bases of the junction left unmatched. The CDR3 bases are TGCAGCGATCGGACAGGGGTTGGGACAGATACGCAGTATTTT. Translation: CSDRTGVGTDTQYF.

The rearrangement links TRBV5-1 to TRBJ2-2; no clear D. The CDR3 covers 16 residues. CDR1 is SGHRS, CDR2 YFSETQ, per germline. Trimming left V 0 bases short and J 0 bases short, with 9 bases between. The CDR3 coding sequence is TGCGCCAGCAGCTTGGTCCAGGCCTCGAACACCGGGGAGCTGTTTTTT. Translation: CASSLVQASNTGELFF.

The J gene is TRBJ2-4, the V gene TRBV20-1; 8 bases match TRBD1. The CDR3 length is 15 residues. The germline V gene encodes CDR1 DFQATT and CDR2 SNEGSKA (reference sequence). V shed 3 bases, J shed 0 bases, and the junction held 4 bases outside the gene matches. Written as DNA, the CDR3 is TGCAGTGCTAGTGGACAGGGCCTAGCCAAAAACATTCAGTACTTC. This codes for CSASGQGLAKNIQYF.

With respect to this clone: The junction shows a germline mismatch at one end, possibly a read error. The CDR3: CASSSPQGHEQFF. The CDR3 DNA follows: TGTGCCAGCTCATCACCACAGGGCCATGAGCAGTTCTTC. This sequence joins TRBV18 and TRBJ2-1, with D perhaps matching TRBD1 (6 bases). The CDR3 is 13 residues long. CDR1 and CDR2 from the germline V gene are KGHSH and LQKENI.

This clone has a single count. The CDR3 DNA reads as TGTGCCAGCAGTGAGACAGGGGGCTGGGAGACCCAGTACTTC. The encoded protein is CASSETGGWETQYF. This sequence joins TRBV28 and TRBJ2-5, with 10 bases identical to TRBD1. The CDR3 consists of 14 residues. Germline V gene lookup returns CDR1 MDHEN and CDR2 SYDVKM. The V gene end was trimmed by 5 bases and the J gene end by 5 bases; junction bases not matched to a gene: 5.

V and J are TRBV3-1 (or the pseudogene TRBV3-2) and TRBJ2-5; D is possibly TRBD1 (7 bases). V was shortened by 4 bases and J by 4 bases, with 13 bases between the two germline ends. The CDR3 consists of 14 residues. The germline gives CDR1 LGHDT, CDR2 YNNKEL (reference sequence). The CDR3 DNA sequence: TGTGCCAGCAGCCTTGGGACAGCGGGAGAGACCCAGTACTTC. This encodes CASSLGTAGETQYF.

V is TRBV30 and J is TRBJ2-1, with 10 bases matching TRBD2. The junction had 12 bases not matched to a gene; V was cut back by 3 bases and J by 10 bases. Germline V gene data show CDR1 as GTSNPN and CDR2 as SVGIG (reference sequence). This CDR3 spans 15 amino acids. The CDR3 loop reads CAWSPNKGLASEQFF. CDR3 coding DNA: TGTGCCTGGAGCCCCAATAAGGGACTAGCGAGCGAGCAGTTCTTC. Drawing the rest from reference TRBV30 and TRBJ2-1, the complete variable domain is SQTIHQWPATLVQPVGSPLSLECTVEGTSNPNLYWYRQAAGRGLQLLFYSVGIGQISSEVPQNLSASRPQDRQFILSSKKLLLSDSGFYLCAWSPNKGLASEQFFGPGTRLTVL.

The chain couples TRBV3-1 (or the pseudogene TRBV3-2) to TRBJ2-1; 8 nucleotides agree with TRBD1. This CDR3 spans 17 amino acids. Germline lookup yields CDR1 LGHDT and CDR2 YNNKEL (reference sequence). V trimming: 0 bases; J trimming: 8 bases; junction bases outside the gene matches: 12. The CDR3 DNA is TGTGCCAGCAGCCAAGATTCGGAGACAGGGGTAATCTATGAGCAGTTCTTC. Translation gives CASSQDSETGVIYEQFF.

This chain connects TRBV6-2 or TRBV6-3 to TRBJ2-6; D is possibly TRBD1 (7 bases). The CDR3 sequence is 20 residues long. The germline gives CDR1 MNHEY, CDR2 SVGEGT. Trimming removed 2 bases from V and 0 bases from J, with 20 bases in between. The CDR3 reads CASSYPGGDSRDSGANVLTF. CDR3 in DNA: TGTGCCAGCAGTTACCCAGGAGGGGACAGCCGCGACTCTGGGGCCAACGTCCTGACTTTC.

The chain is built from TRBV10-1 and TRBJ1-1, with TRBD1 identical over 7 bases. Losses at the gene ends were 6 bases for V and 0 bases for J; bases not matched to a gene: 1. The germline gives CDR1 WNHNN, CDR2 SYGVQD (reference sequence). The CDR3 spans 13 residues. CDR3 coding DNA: TGCGCCAGCAGGGACAGGCTGAACACTGAAGCTTTCTTT. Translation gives CASRDRLNTEAFF.

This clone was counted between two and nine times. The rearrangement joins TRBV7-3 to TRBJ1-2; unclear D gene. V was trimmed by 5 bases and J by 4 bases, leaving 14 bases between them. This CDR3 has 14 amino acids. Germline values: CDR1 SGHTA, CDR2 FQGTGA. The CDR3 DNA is TGTGCCAGCAGCCCCAACCGCGGTACCTATGGCTACACCTTC. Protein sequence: CASSPNRGTYGYTF.

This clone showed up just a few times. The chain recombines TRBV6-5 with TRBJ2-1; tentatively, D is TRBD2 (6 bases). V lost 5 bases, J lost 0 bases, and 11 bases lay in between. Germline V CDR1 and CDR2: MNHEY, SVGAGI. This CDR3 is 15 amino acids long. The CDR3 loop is CASSPIGSSYNEQFF. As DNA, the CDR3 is TGTGCCAGCAGTCCTATCGGGAGCTCCTACAATGAGCAGTTCTTC.

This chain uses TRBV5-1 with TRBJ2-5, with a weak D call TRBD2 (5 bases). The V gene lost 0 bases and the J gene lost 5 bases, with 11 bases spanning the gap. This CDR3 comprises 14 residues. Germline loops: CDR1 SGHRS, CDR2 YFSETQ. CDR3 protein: CASSLVLGGETQYF. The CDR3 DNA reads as TGCGCCAGCAGCTTGGTCCTGGGCGGGGAGACCCAGTACTTC.

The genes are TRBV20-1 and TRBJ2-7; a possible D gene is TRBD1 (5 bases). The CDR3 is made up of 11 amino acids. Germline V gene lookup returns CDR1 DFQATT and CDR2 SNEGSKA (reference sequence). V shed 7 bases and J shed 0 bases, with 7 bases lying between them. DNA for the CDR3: TGCAGTGTGGGGCACTCCTACGAGCAGTACTTC. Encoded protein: CSVGHSYEQYF.

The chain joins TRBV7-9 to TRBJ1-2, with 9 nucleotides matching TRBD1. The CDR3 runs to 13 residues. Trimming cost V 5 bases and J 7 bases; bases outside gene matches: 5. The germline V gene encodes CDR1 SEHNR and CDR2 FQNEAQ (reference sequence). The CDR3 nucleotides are TGTGCCAGCAGCGCCACGACAGGGGGTGGCTACACCTTC. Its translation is CASSATTGGGYTF.

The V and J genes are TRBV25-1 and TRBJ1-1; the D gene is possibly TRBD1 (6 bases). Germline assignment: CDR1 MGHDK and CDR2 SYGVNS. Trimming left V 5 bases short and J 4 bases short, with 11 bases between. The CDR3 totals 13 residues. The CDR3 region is CASSLFRGTEAFF. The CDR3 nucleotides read TGTGCCAGCAGTTTGTTCAGGGGCACTGAAGCTTTCTTT.

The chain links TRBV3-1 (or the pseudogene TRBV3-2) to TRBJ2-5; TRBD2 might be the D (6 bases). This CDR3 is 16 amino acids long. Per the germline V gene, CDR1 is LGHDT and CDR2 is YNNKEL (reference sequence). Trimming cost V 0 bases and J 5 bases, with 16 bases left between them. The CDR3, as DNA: TGTGCCAGCAGCCAAGATCCTCCAGCACGGGAGGAGACCCAGTACTTC. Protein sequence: CASSQDPPAREETQYF.

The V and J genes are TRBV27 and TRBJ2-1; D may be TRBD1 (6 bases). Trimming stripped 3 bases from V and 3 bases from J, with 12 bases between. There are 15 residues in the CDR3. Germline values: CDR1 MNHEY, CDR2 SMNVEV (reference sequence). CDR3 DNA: TGTGCCAGCAGTTTTTCAGGACAGATCTACAATGAGCAGTTCTTC. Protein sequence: CASSFSGQIYNEQFF.

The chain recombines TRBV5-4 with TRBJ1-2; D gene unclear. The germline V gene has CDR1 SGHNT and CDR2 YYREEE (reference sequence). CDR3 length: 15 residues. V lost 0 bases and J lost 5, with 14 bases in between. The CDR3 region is CASSLGDTSFYGYTF. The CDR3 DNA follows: TGTGCCAGCAGCTTGGGAGACACGTCCTTTTATGGCTACACCTTC.

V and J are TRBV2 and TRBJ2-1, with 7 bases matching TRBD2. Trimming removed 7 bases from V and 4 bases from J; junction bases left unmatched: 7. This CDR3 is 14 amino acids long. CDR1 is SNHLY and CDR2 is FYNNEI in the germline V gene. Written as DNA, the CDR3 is TGTGCCAGCAAGTCAGCAGCGGGGTACAATGAGCAGTTCTTC. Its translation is CASKSAAGYNEQFF.

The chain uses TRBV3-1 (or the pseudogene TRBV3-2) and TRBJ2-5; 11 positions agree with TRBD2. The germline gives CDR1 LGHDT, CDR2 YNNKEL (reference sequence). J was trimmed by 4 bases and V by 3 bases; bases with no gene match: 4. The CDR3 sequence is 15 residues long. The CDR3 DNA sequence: TGTGCCAGCAGCCAGGTAGCGGGAGGGGGAGAGACCCAGTACTTC. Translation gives CASSQVAGGGETQYF.

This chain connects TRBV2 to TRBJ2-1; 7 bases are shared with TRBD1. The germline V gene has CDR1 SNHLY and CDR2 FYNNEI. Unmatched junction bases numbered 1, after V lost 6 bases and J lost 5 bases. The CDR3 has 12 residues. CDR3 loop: CASRDRDNEQFF. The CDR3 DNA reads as TGTGCCAGCAGAGACAGGGACAATGAGCAGTTCTTC.

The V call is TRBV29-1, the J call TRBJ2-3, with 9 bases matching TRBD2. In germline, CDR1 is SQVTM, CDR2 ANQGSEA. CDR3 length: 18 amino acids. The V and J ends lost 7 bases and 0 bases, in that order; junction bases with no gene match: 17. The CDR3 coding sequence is TGCAGCGGGCAGCCCGCCTCTATTAGCGGGGGTAGCACAGATACGCAGTATTTT. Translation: CSGQPASISGGSTDTQYF.

As DNA, the CDR3 is TGTGCCAGCAGTTACTCCGGGGATCCCGGGGAGCTGTTTTTT. This translates into CASSYSGDPGELFF. This rearrangement joins TRBV6-6 to TRBJ2-2; D possibly corresponds to TRBD2 (5 bases). In germline, CDR1 is MNHNY, CDR2 SVGAGI (reference sequence). CDR3 length: 14 residues. Trimming took off 0 bases at V and 6 bases at J, with 8 bases between the two ends.

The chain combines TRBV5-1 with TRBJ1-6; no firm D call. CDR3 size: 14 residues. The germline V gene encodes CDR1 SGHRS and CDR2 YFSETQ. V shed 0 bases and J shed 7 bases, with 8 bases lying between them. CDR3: CASSLAPVNSPLHF. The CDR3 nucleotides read TGCGCCAGCAGCTTGGCCCCAGTCAATTCACCCCTCCACTTT.

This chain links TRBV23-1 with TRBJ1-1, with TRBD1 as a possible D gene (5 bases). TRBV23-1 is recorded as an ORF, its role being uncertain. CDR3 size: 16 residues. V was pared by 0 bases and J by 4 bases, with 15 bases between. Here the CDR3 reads CASSQSLKGRGTEAFF. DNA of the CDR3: TGCGCCAGCAGTCAATCATTGAAGGGGAGGGGCACTGAAGCTTTCTTT.

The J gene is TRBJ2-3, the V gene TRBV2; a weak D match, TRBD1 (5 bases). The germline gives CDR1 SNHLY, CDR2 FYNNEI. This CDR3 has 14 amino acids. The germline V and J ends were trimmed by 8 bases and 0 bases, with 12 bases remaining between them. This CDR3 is CASLGVGSTDTQYF. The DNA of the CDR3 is TGTGCCAGCTTAGGGGTAGGGAGCACAGATACGCAGTATTTT. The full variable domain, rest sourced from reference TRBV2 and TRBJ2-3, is EPEVTQTPSHQVTQMGQEVILRCVPISNHLYFYWYRQILGQKVEFLVSFYNNEISEKSEIFDDQFSVERPDGSNFTLKIRSTKLEDSAMYFCASLGVGSTDTQYFGPGTRLTVL.